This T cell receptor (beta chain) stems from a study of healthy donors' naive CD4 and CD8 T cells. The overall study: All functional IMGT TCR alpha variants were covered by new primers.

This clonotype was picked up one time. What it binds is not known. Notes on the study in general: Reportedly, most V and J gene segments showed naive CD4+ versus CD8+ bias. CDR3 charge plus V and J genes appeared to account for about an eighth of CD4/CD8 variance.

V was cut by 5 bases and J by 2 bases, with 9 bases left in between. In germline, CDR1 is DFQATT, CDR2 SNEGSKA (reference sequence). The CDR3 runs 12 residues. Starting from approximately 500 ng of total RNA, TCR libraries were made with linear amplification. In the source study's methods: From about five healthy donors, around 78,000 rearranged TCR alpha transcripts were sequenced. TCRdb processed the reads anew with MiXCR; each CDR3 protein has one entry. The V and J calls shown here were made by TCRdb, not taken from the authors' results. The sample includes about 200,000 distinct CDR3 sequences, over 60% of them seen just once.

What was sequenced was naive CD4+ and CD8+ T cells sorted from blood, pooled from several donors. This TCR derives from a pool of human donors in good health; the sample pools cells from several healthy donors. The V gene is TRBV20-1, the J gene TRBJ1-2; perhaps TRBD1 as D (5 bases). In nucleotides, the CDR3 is TGCAGTGCTCGCCGGGACAACTATGGCTACACCTTC. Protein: CSARRDNYGYTF.